The 23 T cell receptor beta chains given below trace back to one sample, sequenced in a study of shared clonotypes between healthy human individuals. Method: immunoSEQ multiplex PCR; TCRdb's copy keeps in-frame clones and lacks some. The table lists about 1 million clones, about 75% of them singletons. Sample: memory CD4+ T cells sorted from blood. Noted subset: CD45RA-negative fraction. These TCRs come from a man aged 18 to 29 in good health.

This rearrangement joins TRBV5-3 to TRBJ2-3, with 9 bases identical to TRBD2. TRBV5-3 is known as an ORF, though its function is uncertain. Trimming at V came to 0 bases and at J to 6 bases, leaving 5 bases not matched to a gene. The CDR3 has 15 residues. CDR3 residues: CARSLVTSGSDTQYF. For the CDR3, the DNA is TGTGCCAGAAGCTTGGTAACTAGCGGGTCCGATACGCAGTATTTT.

The V gene is TRBV7-9, the J gene TRBJ1-1, with D possibly matching TRBD1 (6 bases). V was cut by 3 bases and J by 13 bases, with 24 bases left in between. Germline V gives CDR1 SEHNR, CDR2 FQNEAQ (reference sequence). The CDR3 is 15 residues long. Here the CDR3 DNA reads TGTGCCAGCAGCTTTATAGACAGGCCCGGATTGGGGGTTTTCTTT. The encoded protein is CASSFIDRPGLGVFF.

The chain joins TRBV4-3 to TRBJ2-5, with 9 nucleotides matching TRBD2. CDR1 is LGHNA and CDR2 is YSLEER in the germline V gene. V lost 4 bases, J lost 4 bases, and 1 base stayed unmatched. The CDR3 covers 13 residues. DNA of the CDR3: TGCGCCAGCAGCCTAGCGGGAGCAGAGACCCAGTACTTC. Encoded protein: CASSLAGAETQYF.

This rearrangement joins TRBV6-5 to TRBJ1-6; 8 nucleotides match TRBD1. This CDR3 spans 14 amino acids. The ends lost 4 bases at V and 8 bases at J; junction bases unmatched: 4. Germline V gene sequence: CDR1 MNHEY, CDR2 SVGAGI. CDR3: CASSLTGEDSPLHF. The CDR3 nucleotides read TGTGCCAGCAGTTTGACAGGGGAGGATTCACCCCTCCACTTT.

This clone was counted a single time. The sample carries other DNA sequences with the same CDR3. CDR3 region: CASSQPPDTQYF. The DNA for the CDR3 is TGTGCCAGCAGCCAACCCCCCGATACGCAGTATTTT. The gene calls are TRBV14 and TRBJ2-3; D uncertain. Looked up from germline, CDR1 is SGHDN and CDR2 is FVKESK. The CDR3 is 12 amino acids. V was pared by 2 bases and J by 6 bases, with 6 bases between.

The chain links TRBV9 to TRBJ2-1; no clear D. V was pared by 0 bases and J by 5 bases, with 12 bases between. Germline V gene data show CDR1 as SGDLS and CDR2 as YYNGEE. The CDR3 is 15 amino acids. For the CDR3, the DNA is TGTGCCAGCAGCGTAGTGGGATCCGGCCACAATGAGCAGTTCTTC. Translating it yields CASSVVGSGHNEQFF. Together with reference TRBV9 and TRBJ2-1, the CDR3 gives the full variable domain: DSGVTQTPKHLITATGQRVTLRCSPRSGDLSVYWYQQSLDQGLQFLIQYYNGEERAKGNILERFSAQQFPDLHSELNLSSLELGDSALYFCASSVVGSGHNEQFFGPGTRLTVL.

The chain links TRBV15 to TRBJ1-4; maybe TRBD1 (6 bases). Looked up from germline, CDR1 is LNHNV and CDR2 is YYDKDF (reference sequence). V shed 6 bases and J shed 14 bases, with 22 bases lying between them. This CDR3 has 14 residues. CDR3 in amino acids: CATSAGQTMKSLFF. As DNA, the CDR3 is TGTGCCACCAGTGCGGGACAAACAATGAAAAGTCTGTTTTTT. Full variable domain (missing parts from reference TRBV15 and TRBJ1-4): DAMVIQNPRYQVTQFGKPVTLSCSQTLNHNVMYWYQQKSSQAPKLLFHYYDKDFNNEADTPDNFQSRRPNTSFCFLDIRSPGLGDTAMYLCATSAGQTMKSLFFGSGTQLSVL.

The chain uses TRBV11-2 and TRBJ2-7; TRBD1 is a possible D gene (6 bases). The CDR3 is 16 amino acids. Germline V gene sequence: CDR1 SGHAT, CDR2 FQNNGV. V was cut by 3 bases and J by 1 base, with 16 bases left in between. CDR3 bases: TGTGCCAGCAGCTTTTGGACAGCCGGTTCGTCCTACGAGCAGTACTTC. Protein product: CASSFWTAGSSYEQYF.

This clone appeared once. The chain employs TRBV18 and TRBJ1-1, with 8 bases aligning to TRBD1. The V gene end was trimmed by 4 bases and the J gene end by 0 bases; junction bases not matched to a gene: 7. The CDR3 is made up of 16 amino acids. Per germline, CDR1 KGHSH and CDR2 LQKENI. The CDR3 DNA sequence: TGTGCCAGCTCACTCTTCTCAGGGGGCCTGAACACTGAAGCTTTCTTT. It encodes CASSLFSGGLNTEAFF.

The chain links TRBV7-8 to TRBJ1-5; D is undetermined. The CDR3 spans 15 residues. Trimming removed 5 bases from V and 4 bases from J, with 15 bases in between. CDR1 is SGHVS and CDR2 is FQNEAQ in the germline V gene. CDR3 region: CASSMTPNLNQPQHF. The CDR3 nucleotides are TGTGCCAGCAGCATGACACCAAACCTAAATCAGCCCCAGCATTTT.

This clone was counted at least ten times. CDR3: CASSVALSSGNTIYF. In nucleotides, the CDR3 is TGTGCCAGCAGCGTAGCCCTGAGCTCTGGAAACACCATATATTTT. This rearrangement joins TRBV9 to TRBJ1-3, with D hard to call. Per germline, CDR1 SGDLS and CDR2 YYNGEE. Trimming cost V 0 bases and J 0 bases, with 7 bases left between them. This CDR3 is 15 amino acids long.

J is TRBJ1-1 and V is TRBV6-5; D is unresolved. The CDR3 runs 15 residues. V dropped 3 bases and J dropped 8 bases, with 19 bases sitting between them. CDR1 MNHEY and CDR2 SVGAGI come from the germline V gene. The DNA for the CDR3 is TGTGCCAGCAGTTATCGGTGGACTCTCGGAGAGGAAGCTTTCTTT. Residues: CASSYRWTLGEEAFF.

In this sample, this clone turned up a few times. The chain combines TRBV18 with TRBJ2-3; 7 bases match TRBD2. Germline V gives CDR1 KGHSH, CDR2 LQKENI. J gave up 3 bases and V 3 bases, and 9 bases lay outside the gene matches. This CDR3 contains 16 residues. The DNA for the CDR3 is TGTGCCAGCTCACCCGCGACTAGCCAAGGAACAGATACGCAGTATTTT. It codes for CASSPATSQGTDTQYF.

The rearrangement joins TRBV14 to TRBJ1-6, with D possibly being TRBD1 (5 bases). The CDR3 consists of 15 residues. V gave up 10 bases and J gave up 1 base, with 14 bases separating them. CDR1 and CDR2 from the germline V gene are SGHDN and FVKESK. The CDR3 DNA follows: TGTGCCAAATCAGCGGAGGGGTCCTATAATTCACCCCTCCACTTT. Translation gives CAKSAEGSYNSPLHF.

This clone has just a few counts. V gene TRBV30 combines with J gene TRBJ1-2, with D possibly being TRBD1 (6 bases). V dropped 4 bases and J dropped 3 bases, with 12 bases sitting between them. Germline CDR1 is GTSNPN and CDR2 is SVGIG (reference sequence). The CDR3 loop spans 13 amino acids. The CDR3 nucleotides are TGTGCCTGGACAGGGGAGGTAGACTATGGCTACACCTTC. Encoded protein: CAWTGEVDYGYTF.

This rearrangement joins TRBV18 to TRBJ2-5; D is perhaps TRBD2 (6 bases). Trimming removed 5 bases at V and 3 bases at J, with 10 bases between. CDR1 is KGHSH, CDR2 LQKENI, per germline. The CDR3 is made up of 13 amino acids. The CDR3 loop reads CASSSGVKETQYF. CDR3 in DNA: TGTGCCAGCTCATCGGGGGTGAAAGAGACCCAGTACTTC.

V usage is TRBV11-2 and J usage is TRBJ1-4, with no clear D. V shed 0 bases and J shed 8 bases, with 7 bases lying between them. The CDR3 sequence is 13 residues long. Germline lookup yields CDR1 SGHAT and CDR2 FQNNGV. CDR3 in DNA: TGTGCCAGCAGCTTAGATTGGGGAGAAAAACTGTTTTTT. This encodes CASSLDWGEKLFF.

Comment on this clone: A much larger clone lies a single base off, so this may be a read error. The chain joins TRBV5-6 to TRBJ2-6, with D unclear. The CDR3 length is 15 residues. V dropped 2 bases and J dropped 0 bases, with 6 bases sitting between them. Germline CDR1 SGHDT, CDR2 YYEEEE. The CDR3: CASSFGNSGANVLTF. The CDR3 nucleotides read TGTGCCAGCAGCTTTGGGAACTCTGGGGCCAACGTCCTGACTTTC.

This chain uses TRBV18 with TRBJ1-1; D is uncertain. V dropped 2 bases and J dropped 0 bases, with 16 bases sitting between them. Germline CDR1 reads KGHSH; CDR2 reads LQKENI. This CDR3 has 17 residues. The CDR3 is CASSPWKTKNMNTEAFF. The DNA for the CDR3 is TGTGCCAGCTCACCATGGAAGACCAAAAACATGAACACTGAAGCTTTCTTT.

A few counts support this clone. V gene TRBV5-5 combines with J gene TRBJ2-1; either TRBD1 or TRBD2 may fit D (5 bases each). This CDR3 has 15 amino acids. Trimming stripped 3 bases from V and 10 bases from J, with 20 bases between. Germline V gene data show CDR1 as SGHKS and CDR2 as YYEKEE (reference sequence). The CDR3 loop reads CASSSPGRPLSEQFF. Written as DNA, the CDR3 is TGTGCCAGCAGCTCACCGGGACGCCCACTTTCCGAGCAGTTCTTC.

V gene TRBV30 combines with J gene TRBJ2-3; TRBD2 aligns across 14 bases. Per germline, CDR1 GTSNPN and CDR2 SVGIG (reference sequence). V was pared by 2 bases and J by 8 bases, with 9 bases of the junction left unmatched. The CDR3 totals 16 residues. The CDR3 DNA reads TGTGCCTGGAGTCTAAGACTAGCGGGAGGGCCGGGTACGCAGTATTTT. Protein product: CAWSLRLAGGPGTQYF.

CDR3 sequence reads: CASSLVAGGMSPLHF. CDR3 DNA: TGTGCCAGCAGCTTGGTGGCAGGGGGTATGTCACCCCTCCACTTT. The J gene is TRBJ1-6, the V gene TRBV5-6; 7 bases match TRBD1. Germline V gene data show CDR1 as SGHDT and CDR2 as YYEEEE. With V trimmed by 0 bases and J by 10 bases, 7 bases remained unmatched. The CDR3 runs to 15 residues. Variable domain in full (rest from reference TRBV5-6 and TRBJ1-6): DAGVTQSPTHLIKTRGQQVTLRCSPKSGHDTVSWYQQALGQGPQFIFQYYEEEERQRGNFPDRFSGHQFPNYSSELNVNALLLGDSALYLCASSLVAGGMSPLHFGNGTRLTVT.

V gene TRBV4-1 combines with J gene TRBJ1-6; D not resolved. V dropped 4 bases and J dropped 6 bases, with 13 bases sitting between them. The germline CDR1 and CDR2 sequences are MGHRA and YSYEKL. The CDR3 consists of 15 residues. CDR3 bases: TGCGCCAGCAGCCCACTCGGGCTGAGTAATTCACCCCTCCACTTT. It translates to CASSPLGLSNSPLHF.